These T cell receptor beta chains were read from a single sample in a study of cytomegalovirus exposure and HLA in healthy donors. Assay used: immunoSEQ multiplex PCR; TCRdb lists only in-frame clones, some missing. The sample lists 45,000 to 65,000 clones; around 70% were seen once. Input material: PBMCs. The receptors were gathered from a man between 18 and 29 years old in good health and CMV-seronegative. CDR3s include the opening cysteine and the closing phenylalanine or tryptophan. The D gene is left open where the match is weak. The listing skips clone size in some rows; elsewhere it reads once, few, many or a size class.

TRBJ2-1,.,TRBV19,once,TGTGCCAGTCGGCTAGGCTATGAGCAGTTCTTC,CASRLGYEQFF
TRBJ1-2,.,TRBV30,.,TGTGCCTGGGACAACCCGGCTAACTATGGCTACACCTTC,CAWDNPANYGYTF
TRBJ1-1,.,TRBV28,few,TGTGCCAGCAGTTTAAGCCTCACTGAAGCTTTCTTT,CASSLSLTEAFF
TRBJ2-3,.,TRBV9,.,TGTGCCAGCAGCGTAGAGAGTGTCGGCACAGATACGCAGTATTTT,CASSVESVGTDTQYF
TRBJ1-2,.,TRBV5-1,.,TGCGCCAGCAGCTTGGGACAGGCGGATGGCTACACCTTC,CASSLGQADGYTF
TRBJ2-7,TRBD2,TRBV7-6,.,TGTGCCAGCAGCTTAGCGCGGCGGGAGATATCTTACGAGCAGTACTTC,CASSLARREISYEQYF
TRBJ2-7,TRBD2,TRBV13,.,TGTGCCAGCAGCGGGAACCCTAGCGGGAGGGGGACCTACGAGCAGTACTTC,CASSGNPSGRGTYEQYF
TRBJ1-5,TRBD1,TRBV9,.,TGTGCCAGCAGCGGTGACAGGGGGAATCAGCCCCAGCATTTT,CASSGDRGNQPQHF
TRBJ2-7,.,TRBV30,.,TGTGCCTGGAGGGGGAGATACGAGCAGTACTTC,CAWRGRYEQYF
TRBJ1-1,.,TRBV30,.,TGTGCCTGGAGTGTACCTCTTCCGCAGTGGGGAGGCACTGAAGCTTTCTTT,CAWSVPLPQWGGTEAFF
TRBJ1-4,TRBD1,TRBV7-2,few,TGTGCCAGCACACAGGGGCTGAGGGGCGAAAAACTGTTTTTT,CASTQGLRGEKLFF
TRBJ1-1,.,TRBV6-5,.,TGTGCCAGCAGGGGGGCGGGTGATAGTTGGAAAGCTTTCTTT,CASRGAGDSWKAFF
TRBJ1-2,TRBD1,TRBV10-1,.,TGCGCCAGCAATCCGGGACAGGGTCATGGCTACACCTTC,CASNPGQGHGYTF
TRBJ1-5,.,TRBV19,.,TGTGCCAGTAGGGAGTCTGCTCTGGGGCCCCAGCATTTT,CASRESALGPQHF
TRBJ1-4,TRBD1,TRBV7-9,.,TGTGCCAGCAGCCACAGGGACAGTATTAATGAAAAACTGTTTTTT,CASSHRDSINEKLFF
TRBJ1-1,.,TRBV5-3,.,TGTGCCAGAAGCTTAGGGGCTGAAGCTTTCTTT,CARSLGAEAFF
TRBJ2-7,TRBD2,TRBV28,.,TGTGCCAGCAGTCCACGGGGAGGGGCAAAAAACTCCTACGAGCAGTACTTC,CASSPRGGAKNSYEQYF
TRBJ2-7,.,TRBV5-4,.,TGTGCCAGCAGCTTGGGTGGCTGGTCGGGCTACGAGCAGTACTTC,CASSLGGWSGYEQYF
TRBJ2-6,TRBD2,TRBV29-1,.,TGCAGCGTCGGGGAGGCTAGCGGGAGGTCTGGGGCCAACGTCCTGACTTTC,CSVGEASGRSGANVLTF
TRBJ2-7,.,TRBV30,.,TGTGCCTGGAGTGTAGGTGGGAGTGGCCACGAGCAGTACTTC,CAWSVGGSGHEQYF
TRBJ2-3,.,TRBV19,few,TGTGCCAGTAGCCGAGGCGGGACGAGCACAGATACGCAGTATTTT,CASSRGGTSTDTQYF
TRBJ1-4,TRBD1,TRBV6-1,.,TGTGCCAGCAGTGAAGGAGGAGGACAGGGAAATGAAAAACTGTTTTTT,CASSEGGGQGNEKLFF
TRBJ2-3,TRBD1,TRBV6-6,once,TGTGCCAGCACCGACAGGGGTTCTAGCACAGATACGCAGTATTTT,CASTDRGSSTDTQYF
TRBJ2-1,.,TRBV7-8,.,TGTGCCAGCAGCTTTTCTCCCGAGCAGTTCTTC,CASSFSPEQFF
TRBJ1-2,.,TRBV29-1,.,TGCAGCGTTGAGGAGGGAGTGCACTATGGCTACACCTTC,CSVEEGVHYGYTF
TRBJ1-5,TRBD1,TRBV10-1,.,TGCGCCAGCCTCTGGGACAGGTATCACAATCAGCCCCAGCATTTT,CASLWDRYHNQPQHF
TRBJ1-2,.,TRBV11-2,few,TGTGCCAGCAGCTTAGGGGTTCCGGGTTATAGTGGCTACACCTTC,CASSLGVPGYSGYTF
TRBJ1-5,TRBD1,TRBV11-2,.,TGTACCAGCAGCTCAACCCCCGACAGGGACAATCAGCCCCAGCATTTT,CTSSSTPDRDNQPQHF
TRBJ1-4,.,TRBV6-1,.,TGTGCCAGCAGTGCAGGGGCCGCCGACGAAAAACTGTTTTTT,CASSAGAADEKLFF
TRBJ1-6,TRBD1,TRBV9,.,TGTGCCAGCAGCCCGACCGACAGGGGATTATATTCACCCCTCCACTTT,CASSPTDRGLYSPLHF
TRBJ2-5,TRBD2,TRBV6-6,.,TGTGCCAGCAGCCCCAATAGCGGGCCCCTCTTAGAGACCCAGTACTTC,CASSPNSGPLLETQYF
TRBJ2-2,.,TRBV4-2,.,TGTGCCAGCAGCCAAGTCGCCGGGAGTGGCACCGGGGAGCTGTTTTTT,CASSQVAGSGTGELFF
TRBJ1-5,TRBD1,TRBV2,.,TGTGCCAGCAGGTGGTCCGGGACAGGGGTACTGCCCCAGCATTTT,CASRWSGTGVLPQHF
TRBJ1-5,.,TRBV7-8,few,TGTGCCAGCACCCCTCCAGGGCCCGTCAATCAGCCCCAGCATTTT,CASTPPGPVNQPQHF
TRBJ1-2,TRBD1,TRBV29-1,.,TGCAGCGTTGACCGCGGACAGGGGAACTATGGCTACACCTTC,CSVDRGQGNYGYTF
TRBJ1-5,TRBD1,TRBV11-2,once,TGTGCCAGCAGCGATGGGACAGTAGCCAATCAGCCCCAGCATTTT,CASSDGTVANQPQHF
TRBJ2-3,TRBD2,TRBV9,.,TGTGCCAGCAGCTACCTAGCGGGAGGCACAGATACGCAGTATTTT,CASSYLAGGTDTQYF
TRBJ1-1,TRBD1,TRBV9,once,TGTGCCAGCAGCGTAGCTACGTGGAGGGGGCGGAACACTGAAGCTTTCTTT,CASSVATWRGRNTEAFF
TRBJ2-3,.,TRBV28,few,TGTGCCAGCGGGGACACCACAGATACGCAGTATTTT,CASGDTTDTQYF
TRBJ2-7,TRBD1,TRBV5-1,.,TGCGCCAGCAGCTCAGGGGTGACAGGGGTCCTCTACGAGCAGTACTTC,CASSSGVTGVLYEQYF
TRBJ2-7,.,TRBV13,.,TGTGCCAGCAACGGCAGGTCCTACGAGCAGTACTTC,CASNGRSYEQYF
TRBJ2-3,TRBD2,TRBV28,.,TGTGCCAGCAGTTTAAAGGCAGGGTTTCTAGCGGGAATAATGACCCGCACAGATACGCAGTATTTT,CASSLKAGFLAGIMTRTDTQYF
TRBJ2-1,TRBD2,TRBV6-1,few,TGTGCCAGCAGCGCACGCCGGGAGGGCCGGTATGAGCAGTTCTTC,CASSARREGRYEQFF